This T cell receptor beta chain came from a study of cytomegalovirus exposure and HLA in healthy donors. Use of 60 Vbeta and 13 Jbeta primers characterized the PCR. Using immunoSEQ multiplex PCR, the repertoire was profiled, and TCRdb retains in-frame clones only, with some absent. This sample yields about 130,000 clones, of which roughly 80% are seen a single time; 3.5% to 4.5% belongs to the top ten. The V and J ends lost 3 bases and 2 bases, in that order; junction bases with no gene match: 4. CDR1 and CDR2 (germline): MNHEY, SMNVEV (reference sequence). This CDR3 is 14 amino acids long. This clone was detected a few times.

This TCR derives from a man aged 18 to 29 in good health and CMV-seropositive. The chain joins TRBV27 to TRBJ2-7; the match to TRBD2 covers 7 bases. Input material: PBMCs. CDR3 coding DNA: TGTGCCAGCAGTTTCTATGCGGGGGCCTACGAGCAGTACTTC. This sequence encodes CASSFYAGAYEQYF.